The T cell receptor (beta chain) described here comes from a study of shared clonotypes between healthy human individuals. Study results and caveats: Rarefaction gave evidence that sorted-subset sequencing remained incomplete despite large depth. Naive subsets tended to show greater estimated richness than memory subsets. The sharing of around 5% of naive CD4 clonotypes was seen across several donors.

Healthy and HIV-negative, the adult donors had no recent acute infections or vaccinations. Using immunoSEQ multiplex PCR, the repertoire was profiled, and TCRdb retains in-frame clones only, with some absent. The table lists 600,000 to 750,000 clones, approximately 79% of them singletons. Details on this clone: The antigen remains undetermined. Other DNA sequences from this sample encode an identical CDR3 as well.

Per the germline V gene, CDR1 is SGHAT and CDR2 is FQNNGV. V was shortened by 5 bases and J by 3 bases, with 10 bases between the two germline ends. The CDR3 runs 13 residues. The sample consisted of memory CD4+ T cells sorted from blood. Subset indicated: CD45RA-negative fraction. V usage is TRBV11-2 and J usage is TRBJ2-5; no clear D gene. The receptor's source is a woman aged 25 to 45 in good health. DNA of the CDR3: TGTGCCAGCAGCCCTGGGCTCGAAGAGACCCAGTACTTC. Its protein is CASSPGLEETQYF.